These T cell receptor beta chains were read from a single sample in a study of T cells in localized non-small cell lung cancer. The method was immunoSEQ multiplex PCR; TCRdb's version includes in-frame clones alone and lacks a portion of them. The sample carries 45,000 to 60,000 clones, 86% recorded once. The source was PBMCs, collected before any cancer treatment. These receptors all come from a man between 40 and 70 years old with stage II lung adenocarcinoma. Each CDR3 is given with its conserved first and last residue. Fields, in order: clone size, V gene, D gene, J gene, CDR3 DNA, CDR3 protein. D genes are given only for firm matches. Clone size is not always given. Where it is, it says once, few, many or a class for expanded clones.

.,TRBV9,TRBD1,TRBJ1-2,TGTGCCAGCAGCGACAGGGGAGACTATGGCTACACCTTC,CASSDRGDYGYTF
.,TRBV4-1,.,TRBJ2-5,TGCGCCAGCAGCCAAGGGCTACCAGGAAGGGAGACCCAGTACTTC,CASSQGLPGRETQYF
.,TRBV9,.,TRBJ1-2,TGTGCCAGCAGCGAGGAACCTGAGCCCATCTATGGCTACACCTTC,CASSEEPEPIYGYTF
.,TRBV9,.,TRBJ1-1,TGTGCCAGCAGCGTAGCTCTTGGGAACACTGAAGCTTTCTTT,CASSVALGNTEAFF
few,TRBV27,.,TRBJ1-1,TGTGCCAGCACCAGAGGCGGGGACACTGAAGCTTTCTTT,CASTRGGDTEAFF
once,TRBV29-1,TRBD1,TRBJ2-2,TGCAGCGCCCGGGACAGGGTCACCGGGGAGCTGTTTTTT,CSARDRVTGELFF
.,TRBV19,TRBD1,TRBJ1-5,TGTGCCAGTATGGGACAGGGGGCAAGTCAGCCCCAGCATTTT,CASMGQGASQPQHF
.,TRBV7-9,.,TRBJ2-1,TGTGCCAGCAGCTTACGAGACTACAATGAGCAGTTCTTC,CASSLRDYNEQFF
.,TRBV18,TRBD1,TRBJ1-1,TGTGCCAGCTCACCAGGGACAGTTATGAACACTGAAGCTTTCTTT,CASSPGTVMNTEAFF
.,TRBV30,.,TRBJ1-1,TGTGCCTGGGGCCTCGAGGGGTCCCGTGAAGCTTTCTTT,CAWGLEGSREAFF
.,TRBV2,.,TRBJ2-7,TGTGCCAGCAGTGTCCAGTACGGACCATCCTACGAGCAGTACTTC,CASSVQYGPSYEQYF
.,TRBV30,.,TRBJ1-5,TGTGCCTGGGCCCCGAAAGGGGTCAACAATCAGCCCCAGCATTTT,CAWAPKGVNNQPQHF
few,TRBV6-1,TRBD2,TRBJ2-2,TGTGCCAGCAGTAGGGACTACCGTGGGGAGCTGTTTTTT,CASSRDYRGELFF
.,TRBV29-1,TRBD2,TRBJ2-2,TGCAGCGCCATAGCGGGCAGGACCGGGGAGCTGTTTTTT,CSAIAGRTGELFF
few,TRBV10-3,TRBD1,TRBJ1-2,TGTGCCATCAGTGATGAGGGGGCGTATGGCTACACCTTC,CAISDEGAYGYTF
.,TRBV30,TRBD2,TRBJ2-1,TGTGCCTGGAGCCCCACGGGGCTAGCGGGGGCCCATGAGCAGTTCTTC,CAWSPTGLAGAHEQFF